The 30 T cell receptor beta chains reported below all come from one sample, sequenced in a study of shared clonotypes between healthy human individuals. TCRdb's copy holds only in-frame clones and misses some; the assay was immunoSEQ multiplex PCR. Among roughly 500,000 clones listed, over 75% were seen once. The sequencing input was PBMCs. All receptors derive from a woman in her thirties or forties in good health. Some clones in this sample may be carry-over from other donors' samples.

This clone came up a few times. The chain couples TRBV15 to TRBJ2-7; tentatively, D is TRBD2 (6 bases). Trimming left V 0 bases short and J 7 bases short, with 13 bases between. CDR3 length equals 14 residues. Germline V CDR1 and CDR2: LNHNV, YYDKDF (reference sequence). DNA of the CDR3: TGTGCCACCAGCAGAGATCGGGGGTCGGGTGAGCAGTACTTC. It codes for CATSRDRGSGEQYF.

This CDR3 is CASSPLTGFGEAFF. DNA of the CDR3: TGTGCCAGCAGTCCCCTGACAGGGTTTGGTGAAGCTTTCTTT. The gene calls are TRBV27 and TRBJ1-1, with TRBD1 matching over 7 bases. This CDR3 is built from 14 residues. Germline values: CDR1 MNHEY, CDR2 SMNVEV (reference sequence). Trimming at V came to 5 bases and at J to 7 bases, leaving 10 bases not matched to a gene.

J is TRBJ1-2 and V is TRBV7-9; perhaps TRBD1 as D (6 bases). The germline V gene has CDR1 SEHNR and CDR2 FQNEAQ (reference sequence). The CDR3 loop spans 16 amino acids. Deletions cut 1 base from V and 3 bases from J, with 15 bases between. The CDR3 sequence: CASSLGGGQDDYGYTF. CDR3 DNA sequence: TGTGCCAGCAGCTTAGGAGGGGGGCAGGATGACTATGGCTACACCTTC.

This clone showed up just a few times. The identical CDR3 is also encoded by other nucleotide sequences in the sample. This chain uses TRBV5-1 with TRBJ1-3; D unresolved. This CDR3 region has 14 residues. V shed 0 bases and J shed 0 bases, with 4 bases lying between them. The germline V gene encodes CDR1 SGHRS and CDR2 YFSETQ. The chain's CDR3 is CASSLGSSGNTIYF. CDR3 bases: TGCGCCAGCAGCTTGGGGAGCTCTGGAAACACCATATATTTT.

The rearrangement links TRBV5-6 to TRBJ2-3; TRBD2 is a possible D gene (6 bases). Looked up from germline, CDR1 is SGHDT and CDR2 is YYEEEE. The CDR3 is 15 residues long. Trimming left V 3 bases short and J 0 bases short, with 11 bases between. The CDR3 sequence is CASSWGVRSTDTQYF. The CDR3, as DNA: TGTGCCAGCAGCTGGGGGGTACGAAGCACAGATACGCAGTATTTT.

The chain carries TRBV7-6 and TRBJ2-5; possible D gene TRBD1, 5 bases. Germline CDR1 reads SGHVS; CDR2 reads FNYEAQ. This CDR3 is 14 amino acids long. Between the trimmed V and J ends, which lost 2 bases and 5 bases, there was a span of 12 bases. CDR3 loop: CASSLRAGPETQYF. DNA for the CDR3: TGTGCCAGCAGCTTAAGGGCAGGGCCGGAGACCCAGTACTTC. Using reference TRBV7-6 and TRBJ2-5 for the parts outside the CDR3, the full variable domain is GAGVSQSPRYKVTKRGQDVALRCDPISGHVSLYWYRQALGQGPEFLTYFNYEAQQDKSGLPNDRFSAERPEGSISTLTIQRTEQRDSAMYRCASSLRAGPETQYFGPGTRLLVL.

Regarding this clone: A read error is the likely source, as a far larger clone sits one nucleotide away. The chain has TRBV19 and TRBJ2-5; tentatively, D is TRBD2 (5 bases). CDR3 length equals 15 residues. V lost 3 bases and J 4 bases, leaving 15 bases between the germline ends. Per the germline V gene, CDR1 is LNHDA and CDR2 is SQIVND (reference sequence). This CDR3 is CASSMISGSRETQYF. The CDR3 region has the DNA TGTGCCAGTAGTATGATATCGGGGAGCAGAGAGACCCAGTACTTC.

Concerning this clone: Distinct nucleotide sequences in the sample also encode this CDR3. The genes are TRBV18 and TRBJ1-4; TRBD1 agrees at 9 bases. The junction had 1 base not matched to a gene; V was cut back by 3 bases and J by 5 bases. Germline lookup yields CDR1 KGHSH and CDR2 LQKENI. CDR3 length equals 14 residues. CDR3 residues: CASSPGQGNEKLFF. As DNA, the CDR3 is TGTGCCAGCTCACCGGGACAGGGAAATGAAAAACTGTTTTTT.

The rearrangement uses TRBV21-1 and TRBJ1-5. TRBV21-1 is listed as a pseudogene. The CDR3 is made up of 17 amino acids. This CDR3 is CASSKYGGRLRNQPQHF. For the CDR3, the DNA is TGTGCCAGCAGCAAATATGGGGGACGACTACGCAATCAGCCCCAGCATTTT.

In this sample, this clone turned up once. The rearrangement links TRBV19 to TRBJ2-1; a weak D match, TRBD1 (5 bases). Germline values: CDR1 LNHDA, CDR2 SQIVND (reference sequence). The CDR3 runs to 15 residues. V was shortened by 0 bases and J by 4 bases, with 10 bases between the two germline ends. The CDR3 here is CASSIDLGAYNEQFF. CDR3 in DNA: TGTGCCAGTAGTATAGATCTAGGGGCTTACAATGAGCAGTTCTTC. Using reference TRBV19 and TRBJ2-1 for the parts outside the CDR3, the full variable domain is DGGITQSPKYLFRKEGQNVTLSCEQNLNHDAMYWYRQDPGQGLRLIYYSQIVNDFQKGDIAEGYSVSREKKESFPLTVTSAQKNPTAFYLCASSIDLGAYNEQFFGPGTRLTVL.

About this clone: Given a far larger clone just one base away, this is likely a sequencing read error. The same CDR3 is also encoded by other DNA sequences in this sample. The chain is built from TRBV7-8 and TRBJ1-3; a possible D gene is TRBD1 (5 bases). There are 12 residues in the CDR3. Trimming removed 7 bases at V and 7 bases at J, with 11 bases between. CDR1 and CDR2 (germline): SGHVS, FQNEAQ. CDR3 residues: CASTQNRNTIYF. In DNA form, the CDR3 reads TGTGCCAGCACCCAAAACAGGAACACCATATATTTT.

At least ten counts were recorded for this clone. The chain employs TRBV7-2 and TRBJ2-3; TRBD2 is a possible D gene (6 bases). This CDR3 contains 17 residues. Germline V gives CDR1 SGHTA, CDR2 FQGNSA. Trimming left V 4 bases short and J 1 base short, with 18 bases between. CDR3: CASSSLGGGIGTDTQYF. CDR3 nucleotides: TGTGCCAGCAGCTCCTTGGGAGGCGGGATCGGCACAGATACGCAGTATTTT.

V usage is TRBV21-1 and J usage is TRBJ2-7; the table calls TRBD2, which could not be checked here. TRBV21-1 is deemed a pseudogene. CDR3 length: 16 amino acids. This CDR3 reads CASSPKPGLAQYEQYF. The DNA of the CDR3 is TGTGCCAGCAGCCCAAAGCCTGGACTAGCGCAATACGAGCAGTACTTC.

In DNA, the CDR3 is TGTGCCAGCAGTTACTGGGAATCCGGGGCCAACGTCCTGACTTTC. This encodes CASSYWESGANVLTF. The V and J genes are TRBV6-5 and TRBJ2-6, with no clear D. V was shortened by 1 base and J by 4 bases, with 8 bases between the two germline ends. This CDR3 contains 15 residues. From germline, CDR1 is MNHEY and CDR2 SVGAGI.

The DNA of the CDR3 is TGTGCCAGCAGTTTACGCCGACAGGGGGAACTGTACTTC. Its translation is CASSLRRQGELYF. The chain joins TRBV27 to TRBJ2-7; 9 bases are a match to TRBD1. V trimming: 2 bases; J trimming: 12 bases; junction bases outside the gene matches: 8. The CDR3 covers 13 residues. The germline CDR1 and CDR2 sequences are MNHEY and SMNVEV (reference sequence).

This clone was found a few times. Other nucleotide sequences in the sample specify the same CDR3. The V and J genes are TRBV2 and TRBJ2-5, with D perhaps being TRBD1 or TRBD2 (6 bases each). Germline CDR1 is SNHLY and CDR2 is FYNNEI. V was shortened by 11 bases and J by 11 bases, with 18 bases between the two germline ends. This CDR3 has 11 amino acids. For the CDR3, the DNA is TGTGCCTCCTCAGGGGCTCGGGAGCAGTACTTC. This encodes CASSGAREQYF.

The chain couples TRBV30 to TRBJ1-1, with D hard to call. The CDR3 covers 13 residues. Germline CDR1 GTSNPN, CDR2 SVGIG (reference sequence). Trimming took 2 bases from V and 10 from J, leaving 17 bases between them. CDR3 coding DNA: TGTGCCTGGAGTCCCCGGCCGAACGACGGAGCTTTCTTT. This sequence encodes CAWSPRPNDGAFF. Filled out from reference TRBV30 and TRBJ1-1, the complete variable domain reads SQTIHQWPATLVQPVGSPLSLECTVEGTSNPNLYWYRQAAGRGLQLLFYSVGIGQISSEVPQNLSASRPQDRQFILSSKKLLLSDSGFYLCAWSPRPNDGAFFGQGTRLTVV.

This chain joins TRBV2 and TRBJ2-3, with TRBD2 matching over 9 bases. The germline gives CDR1 SNHLY, CDR2 FYNNEI. The CDR3 runs to 17 residues. The ends lost 6 bases at V and 2 bases at J; junction bases unmatched: 12. CDR3 in DNA: TGTGCCAGCAGAGCCAAGAGGGCTAGCGGGACCACAGATACGCAGTATTTT. Its translation is CASRAKRASGTTDTQYF.

The chain carries TRBV6-4 and TRBJ2-5; the D is unclear. CDR3 length: 17 residues. V lost 2 bases and J 0 bases, leaving 16 bases between the germline ends. Germline V gives CDR1 MRHNA, CDR2 SNTAGT. The CDR3 region is CASSDLGIPSYQETQYF. CDR3 DNA: TGTGCCAGCAGTGACCTGGGTATCCCTTCGTACCAAGAGACCCAGTACTTC.

The chain has TRBV15 and TRBJ1-4, with unresolved D. With 0 bases removed from V and 7 bases from J, the gap between germline ends came to 12 bases. The CDR3 has 15 residues. Germline V gene data show CDR1 as LNHNV and CDR2 as YYDKDF (reference sequence). The chain's CDR3 is CATSRDSWITEKLFF. The CDR3 DNA reads as TGTGCCACCAGCAGAGATAGTTGGATTACTGAAAAACTGTTTTTT.

The V call is TRBV11-2, the J call TRBJ2-2; D tentatively fits TRBD1 or TRBD2 (6 bases each). Germline-derived CDR1 and CDR2 are SGHAT and FQNNGV. V was clipped by 2 bases and J by 4 bases, with 8 bases between them. The CDR3 covers 14 residues. CDR3 in amino acids: CASSLWGATGELFF. As DNA, the CDR3 is TGTGCCAGCAGCTTATGGGGGGCCACCGGGGAGCTGTTTTTT.

Regarding this clone: A far larger clone is just one base off, so this is likely a read error. The same CDR3 arises from other DNA sequences in this sample as well. The rearrangement links TRBV30 to TRBJ2-5, with a possible D match to TRBD1 (6 bases). The CDR3 length is 14 residues. CDR1 and CDR2 from the germline V gene are GTSNPN and SVGIG (reference sequence). V was shortened by 3 bases and J by 5 bases, with 16 bases between the two germline ends. Written as DNA, the CDR3 is TGTGCCTGGAGCCGACAGGTTCGACAGGAGACCCAGTACTTC. It translates to CAWSRQVRQETQYF.

Note on this clone: A far larger clone is only one base removed, so a read error is likely. This sequence joins TRBV2 and TRBJ1-2; D might be TRBD1 (5 bases). The CDR3 has 14 amino acids. The V gene lost 7 bases and the J gene lost 5 bases, with 17 bases spanning the gap. CDR1 is SNHLY, CDR2 FYNNEI, per germline. The CDR3 region is CASIVLRGGYGYTF. Here the CDR3 DNA reads TGTGCCAGCATTGTGTTGAGGGGAGGGTATGGCTACACCTTC. Full variable domain (rest looked up from reference TRBV2 and TRBJ1-2): EPEVTQTPSHQVTQMGQEVILRCVPISNHLYFYWYRQILGQKVEFLVSFYNNEISEKSEIFDDQFSVERPDGSNFTLKIRSTKLEDSAMYFCASIVLRGGYGYTFGSGTRLTVV.

The chain joins TRBV7-9 to TRBJ2-7; TRBD1 matches 8 bases. The junction had 11 bases not matched to a gene; V was cut back by 5 bases and J by 2 bases. CDR1 is SEHNR and CDR2 is FQNEAQ in the germline V gene (reference sequence). This CDR3 has 16 residues. CDR3 DNA sequence: TGTGCCAGCAGCCACCACAGGGGGTATCTGACCTACGAGCAGTACTTC. Translated: CASSHHRGYLTYEQYF.

With respect to this clone: A far larger clone is only one base removed, so a read error is likely. This chain connects TRBV11-2 to TRBJ2-1; the D gene is possibly TRBD1 (6 bases). The CDR3 consists of 16 residues. Germline V gene sequence: CDR1 SGHAT, CDR2 FQNNGV. Here the CDR3 DNA reads TGTGCCAGCGGCTTAAGTAGCCCTGGAAAAGGGGGTGAGCAGTTCTTC. Translated, it gives CASGLSSPGKGGEQFF.

This chain uses TRBV11-2 with TRBJ2-3, with D possibly matching TRBD2 (6 bases). CDR1 SGHAT and CDR2 FQNNGV come from the germline V gene. The CDR3 is 16 residues long. Deletions cut 3 bases from V and 0 bases from J, with 13 bases between. The CDR3: CASSFTGGLSTDTQYF. DNA of the CDR3: TGTGCCAGCAGCTTTACCGGGGGACTTAGCACAGATACGCAGTATTTT.

As regards this clone: Given a far larger clone just one base away, this is likely a sequencing read error. Other DNA sequences in the sample encode the same CDR3. The chain carries TRBV13 and TRBJ1-3; D call uncertain. The CDR3 covers 16 residues. Between the trimmed V and J ends, which lost 4 bases and 7 bases, there was a span of 20 bases. The germline V gene has CDR1 PRHDT and CDR2 FYEKMQ (reference sequence). As DNA, the CDR3 is TGTGCCAGCAGCTGGTCCATGGACCGGAGTCGGAACACCATATATTTT. It yields the protein CASSWSMDRSRNTIYF.

The chain employs TRBV7-3 and TRBJ2-3; D is unresolved. The ends were cut back, 1 base at V and 4 bases at J, with 12 bases in the middle. The CDR3 runs 15 residues. Per germline, CDR1 SGHTA and CDR2 FQGTGA. In nucleotides, the CDR3 is TGTGCCAGCAGCTTAAGGGGTCTACCGGCAGATACGCAGTATTTT. This gives the protein CASSLRGLPADTQYF. The variable domain in full, completed from reference TRBV7-3 and TRBJ2-3, reads GAGVSQTPSNKVTEKGKYVELRCDPISGHTALYWYRQSLGQGPEFLIYFQGTGAADDSGLPNDRFFAVRPEGSVSTLKIQRTERGDSAVYLCASSLRGLPADTQYFGPGTRLTVL.

The CDR3 reads CASSPSQAGGETQYF. The CDR3 nucleotides are TGTGCCAGCAGTCCGTCCCAAGCGGGAGGAGAGACCCAGTACTTC. The genes are TRBV27 and TRBJ2-5; 9 nucleotides match TRBD2. The length of the CDR3 is 15 residues. Germline loops: CDR1 MNHEY, CDR2 SMNVEV (reference sequence). J gave up 4 bases and V 5 bases, and 8 bases lay outside the gene matches.

This chain links TRBV9 with TRBJ1-1, with a weak D call TRBD1 (6 bases). Germline V gives CDR1 SGDLS, CDR2 YYNGEE. This CDR3 contains 14 residues. Trimming removed 4 bases at V and 6 bases at J, with 16 bases between. The CDR3 spells CASSTRQVPSEAFF. CDR3 nucleotide sequence: TGTGCCAGCAGCACCCGACAGGTTCCATCTGAAGCTTTCTTT. Supplemented by reference TRBV9 and TRBJ1-1, the full variable domain reads DSGVTQTPKHLITATGQRVTLRCSPRSGDLSVYWYQQSLDQGLQFLIQYYNGEERAKGNILERFSAQQFPDLHSELNLSSLELGDSALYFCASSTRQVPSEAFFGQGTRLTVV.